This TCR beta chain was sequenced in a study of blood T cell repertoires in COVID-19. About the study: PBMCs, B-cell-depleted T cells, or T cells provided the cDNA or gDNA that made up the material.

In this sample, this clone turned up a few times. Here immunoSEQ multiplex PCR was the method, and the copy in TCRdb shows in-frame clones only, minus some. The data contain around 90,000 clones, around four fifths of them singletons. The V end was cut by 2 bases, the J end by 8 bases, with 19 bases between. This CDR3 is 17 amino acids long. CDR1 is MNHEY and CDR2 is SMNVEV in the germline V gene (reference sequence). The chain uses TRBV27 and TRBJ1-6; D not certain. Material: peripheral blood. This receptor was taken from a human donor in a cohort sampled during active COVID-19. The CDR3 DNA follows: TGTGCCAGCAGTTTAAATCCGCCGGGTTCAAGATATTCACCCCTCCACTTT. Its protein is CASSLNPPGSRYSPLHF.